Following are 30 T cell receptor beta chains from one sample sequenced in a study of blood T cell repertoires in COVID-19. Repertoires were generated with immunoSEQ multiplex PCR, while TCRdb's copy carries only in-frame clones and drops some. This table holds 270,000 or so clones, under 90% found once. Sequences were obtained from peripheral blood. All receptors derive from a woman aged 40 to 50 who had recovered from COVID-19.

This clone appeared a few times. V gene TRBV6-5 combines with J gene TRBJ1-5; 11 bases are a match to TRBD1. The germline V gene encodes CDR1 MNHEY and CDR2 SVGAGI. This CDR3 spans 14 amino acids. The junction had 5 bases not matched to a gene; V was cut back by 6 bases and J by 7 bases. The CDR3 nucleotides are TGTGCCAGCAGAGCAGGGACAGGGGGGCAGCCCCAGCATTTT. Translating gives CASRAGTGGQPQHF.

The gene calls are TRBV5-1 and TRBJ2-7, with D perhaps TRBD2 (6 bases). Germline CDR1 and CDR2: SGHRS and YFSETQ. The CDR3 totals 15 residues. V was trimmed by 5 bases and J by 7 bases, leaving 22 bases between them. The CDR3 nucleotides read TGCGCCAGCAGGGAGAAAGAGGACTATCGCTGGGAGCAGTACTTC. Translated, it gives CASREKEDYRWEQYF.

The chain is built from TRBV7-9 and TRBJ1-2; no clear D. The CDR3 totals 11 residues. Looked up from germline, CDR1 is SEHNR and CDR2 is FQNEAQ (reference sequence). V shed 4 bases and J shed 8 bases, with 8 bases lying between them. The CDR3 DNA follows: TGTGCCAGCAGCTCAAACGCGGGCTACACCTTC. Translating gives CASSSNAGYTF.

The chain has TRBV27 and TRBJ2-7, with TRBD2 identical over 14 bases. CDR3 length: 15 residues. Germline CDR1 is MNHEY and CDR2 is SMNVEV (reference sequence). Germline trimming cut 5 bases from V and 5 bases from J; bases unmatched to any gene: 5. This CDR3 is CASSPETSGRDEQYF. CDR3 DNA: TGTGCCAGCAGTCCAGAGACTAGCGGGAGGGACGAGCAGTACTTC.

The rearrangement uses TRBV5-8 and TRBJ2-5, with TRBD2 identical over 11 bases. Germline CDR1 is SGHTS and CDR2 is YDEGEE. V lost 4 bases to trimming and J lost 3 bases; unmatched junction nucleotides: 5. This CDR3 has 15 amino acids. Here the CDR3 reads CASSPGLAEEETQYF. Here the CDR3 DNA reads TGTGCCAGCAGCCCGGGACTAGCGGAGGAAGAGACCCAGTACTTC.

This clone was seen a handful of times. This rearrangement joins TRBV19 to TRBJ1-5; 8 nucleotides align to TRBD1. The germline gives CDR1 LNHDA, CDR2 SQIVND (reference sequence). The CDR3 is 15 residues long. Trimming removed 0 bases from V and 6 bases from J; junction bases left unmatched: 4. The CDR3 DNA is TGTGCCAGTAGTATAGAGGGACAGGTGGGTCAGCCCCAGCATTTT. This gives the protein CASSIEGQVGQPQHF.

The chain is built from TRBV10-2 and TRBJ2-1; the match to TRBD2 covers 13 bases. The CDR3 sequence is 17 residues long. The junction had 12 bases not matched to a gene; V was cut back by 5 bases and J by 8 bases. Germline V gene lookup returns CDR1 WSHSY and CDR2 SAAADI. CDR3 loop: CASSQPLGTSGKDEQFF. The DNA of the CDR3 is TGCGCCAGCAGTCAGCCGTTAGGGACTAGCGGGAAGGATGAGCAGTTCTTC.

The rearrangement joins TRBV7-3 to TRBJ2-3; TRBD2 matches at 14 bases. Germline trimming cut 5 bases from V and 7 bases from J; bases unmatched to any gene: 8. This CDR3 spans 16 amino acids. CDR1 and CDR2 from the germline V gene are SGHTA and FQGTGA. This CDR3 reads CASSQTGTSGSHTQYF. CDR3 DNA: TGTGCCAGCAGCCAAACCGGGACTAGCGGGAGTCATACGCAGTATTTT.

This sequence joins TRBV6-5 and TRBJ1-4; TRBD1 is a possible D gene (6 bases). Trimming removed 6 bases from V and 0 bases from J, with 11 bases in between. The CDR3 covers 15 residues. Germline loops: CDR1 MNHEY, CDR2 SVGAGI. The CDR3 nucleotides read TGTGCCAGCAGCCCAGGGACAACAACTAATGAAAAACTGTTTTTT. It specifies CASSPGTTTNEKLFF.

Here the CDR3 reads CASSQGAGAYEQYF. For the CDR3, the DNA is TGTGCCAGCAGCCAAGGAGCGGGGGCCTACGAGCAGTACTTC. The chain is built from TRBV3-1 (or the pseudogene TRBV3-2) and TRBJ2-7; TRBD2 matches 8 bases. Germline trimming cut 1 base from V and 2 bases from J; bases unmatched to any gene: 1. The germline gives CDR1 LGHDT, CDR2 YNNKEL (reference sequence). This CDR3 contains 14 residues.

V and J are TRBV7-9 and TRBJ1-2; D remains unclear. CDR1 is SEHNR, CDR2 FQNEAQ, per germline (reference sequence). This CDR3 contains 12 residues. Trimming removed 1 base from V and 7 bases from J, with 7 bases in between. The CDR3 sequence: CASSLDRSGYTF. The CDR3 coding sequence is TGTGCCAGCAGCTTAGATAGGAGTGGCTACACCTTC.

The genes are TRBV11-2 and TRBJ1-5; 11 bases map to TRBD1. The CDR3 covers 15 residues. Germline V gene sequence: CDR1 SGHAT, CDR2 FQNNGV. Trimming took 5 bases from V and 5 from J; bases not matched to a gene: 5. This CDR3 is CASSTGQGAYQPQHF. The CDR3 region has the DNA TGTGCCAGCAGCACCGGACAGGGGGCATATCAGCCCCAGCATTTT.

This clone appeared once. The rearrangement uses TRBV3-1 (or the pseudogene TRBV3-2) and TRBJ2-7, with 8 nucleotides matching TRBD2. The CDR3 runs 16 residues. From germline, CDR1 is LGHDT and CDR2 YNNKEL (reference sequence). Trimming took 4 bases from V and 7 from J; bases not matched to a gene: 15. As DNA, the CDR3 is TGTGCCAGCAGCCCTCGGGAGCGGGAGTTTGTGAGGGAGCAGTACTTC. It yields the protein CASSPREREFVREQYF.

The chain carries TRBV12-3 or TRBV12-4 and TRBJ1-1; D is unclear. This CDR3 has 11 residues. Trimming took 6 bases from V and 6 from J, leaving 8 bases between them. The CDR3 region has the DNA TGTGCCAGCAGCCGTAGTCCTGAAGCTTTCTTT. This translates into CASSRSPEAFF.

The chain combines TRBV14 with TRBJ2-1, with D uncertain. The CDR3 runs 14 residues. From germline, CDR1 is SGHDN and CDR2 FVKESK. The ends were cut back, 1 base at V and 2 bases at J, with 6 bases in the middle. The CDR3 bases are TGTGCCAGCAGCCAAGGCGGCACCTACAATGAGCAGTTCTTC. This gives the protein CASSQGGTYNEQFF.

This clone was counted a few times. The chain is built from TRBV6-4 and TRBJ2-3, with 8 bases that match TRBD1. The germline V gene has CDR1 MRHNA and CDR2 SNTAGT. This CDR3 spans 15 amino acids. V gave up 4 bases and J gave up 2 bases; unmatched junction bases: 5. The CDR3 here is CASSVTGQVTDTQYF. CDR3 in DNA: TGTGCCAGCAGTGTCACGGGACAGGTCACAGATACGCAGTATTTT.

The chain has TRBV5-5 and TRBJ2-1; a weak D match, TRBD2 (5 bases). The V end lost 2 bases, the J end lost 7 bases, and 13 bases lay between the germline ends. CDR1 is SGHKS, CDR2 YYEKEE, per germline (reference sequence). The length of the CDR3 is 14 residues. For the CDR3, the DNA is TGTGCCAGCAGCTTCTTAGAGACTACGAATGAGCAGTTCTTC. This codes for CASSFLETTNEQFF.

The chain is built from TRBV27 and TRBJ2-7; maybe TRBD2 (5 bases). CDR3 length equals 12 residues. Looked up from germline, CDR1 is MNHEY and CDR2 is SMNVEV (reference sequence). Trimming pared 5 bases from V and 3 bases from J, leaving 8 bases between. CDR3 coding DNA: TGTGCCAGCAGTGCCGGACTCTACGAGCAGTACTTC. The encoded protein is CASSAGLYEQYF.

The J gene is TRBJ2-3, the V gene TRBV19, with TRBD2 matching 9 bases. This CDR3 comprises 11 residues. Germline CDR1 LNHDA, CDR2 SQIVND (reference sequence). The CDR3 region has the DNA TGTGGGACTAGCGAGCGGTATACGCAGTATTTT. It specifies CGTSERYTQYF.

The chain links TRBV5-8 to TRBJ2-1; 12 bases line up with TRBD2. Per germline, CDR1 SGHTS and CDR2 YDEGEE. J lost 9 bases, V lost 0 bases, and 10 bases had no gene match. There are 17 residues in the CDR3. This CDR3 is CASSLAARLAGVGEQFF. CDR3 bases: TGTGCCAGCAGCTTGGCGGCACGACTAGCGGGAGTGGGTGAGCAGTTCTTC. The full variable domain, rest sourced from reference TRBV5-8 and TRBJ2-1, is EAGVTQSPTHLIKTRGQQATLRCSPISGHTSVYWYQQALGLGLQFLLWYDEGEERNRGNFPPRFSGRQFPNYSSELNVNALELEDSALYLCASSLAARLAGVGEQFFGPGTRLTVL.

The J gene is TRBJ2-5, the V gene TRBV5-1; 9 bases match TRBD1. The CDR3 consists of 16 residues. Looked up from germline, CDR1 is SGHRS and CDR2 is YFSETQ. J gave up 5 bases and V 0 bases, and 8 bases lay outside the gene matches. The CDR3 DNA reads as TGCGCCAGCAGCTTGGGGGGACAGGGTTTCGGGGAGACCCAGTACTTC. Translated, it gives CASSLGGQGFGETQYF.

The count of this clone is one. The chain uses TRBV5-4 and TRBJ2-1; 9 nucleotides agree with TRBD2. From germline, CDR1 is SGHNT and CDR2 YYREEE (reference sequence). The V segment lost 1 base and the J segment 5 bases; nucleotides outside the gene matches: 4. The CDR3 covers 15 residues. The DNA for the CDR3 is TGTGCCAGCAGCTTGAAAATAGCGGGGGACAATGAGCAGTTCTTC. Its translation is CASSLKIAGDNEQFF.

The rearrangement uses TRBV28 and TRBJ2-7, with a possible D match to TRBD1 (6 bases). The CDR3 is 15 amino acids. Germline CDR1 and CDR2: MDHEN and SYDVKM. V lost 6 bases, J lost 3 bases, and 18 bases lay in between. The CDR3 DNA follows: TGTGCCAGCAGCGGGTCGGCAGGGGTTTTCTACGAGCAGTACTTC. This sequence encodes CASSGSAGVFYEQYF.

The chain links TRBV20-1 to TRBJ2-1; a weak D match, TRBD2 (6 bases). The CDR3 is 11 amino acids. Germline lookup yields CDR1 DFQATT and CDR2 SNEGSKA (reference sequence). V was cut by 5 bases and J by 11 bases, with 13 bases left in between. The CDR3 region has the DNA TGCAGTGCTGACCATAGCGGCCAGCAGTTCTTC. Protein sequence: CSADHSGQQFF.

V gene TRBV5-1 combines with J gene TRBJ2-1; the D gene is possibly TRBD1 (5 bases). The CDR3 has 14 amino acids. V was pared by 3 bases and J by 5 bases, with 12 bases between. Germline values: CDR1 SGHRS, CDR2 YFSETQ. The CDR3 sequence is CASSWGPTNNEQFF. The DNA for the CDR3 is TGCGCCAGCAGCTGGGGCCCTACTAACAATGAGCAGTTCTTC.

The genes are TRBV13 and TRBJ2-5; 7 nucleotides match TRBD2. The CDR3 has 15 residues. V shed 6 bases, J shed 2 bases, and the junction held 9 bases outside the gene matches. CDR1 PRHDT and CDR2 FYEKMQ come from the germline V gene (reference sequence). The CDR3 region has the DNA TGTGCCAGCAGACCCGCCCTAGCGGCTCAAGAGACCCAGTACTTC. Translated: CASRPALAAQETQYF.

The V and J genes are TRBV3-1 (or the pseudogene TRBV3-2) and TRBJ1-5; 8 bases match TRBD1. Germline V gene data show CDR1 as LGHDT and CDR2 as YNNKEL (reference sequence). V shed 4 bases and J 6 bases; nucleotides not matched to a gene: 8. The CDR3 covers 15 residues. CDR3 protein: CASSREGQGPQPQHF. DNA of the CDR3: TGTGCCAGCAGCCGGGAAGGACAGGGCCCTCAGCCCCAGCATTTT.

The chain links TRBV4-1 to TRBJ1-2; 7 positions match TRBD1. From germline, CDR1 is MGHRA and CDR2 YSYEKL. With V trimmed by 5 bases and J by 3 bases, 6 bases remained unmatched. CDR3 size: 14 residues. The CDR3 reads CASSWTGSDYGYTF. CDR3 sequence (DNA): TGCGCCAGCAGCTGGACAGGTTCTGACTATGGCTACACCTTC.

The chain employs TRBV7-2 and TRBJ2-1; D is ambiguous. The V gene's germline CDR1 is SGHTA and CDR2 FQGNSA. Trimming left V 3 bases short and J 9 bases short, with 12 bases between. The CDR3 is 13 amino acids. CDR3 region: CASSFLSTSEQFF. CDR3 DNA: TGTGCCAGCAGCTTTCTCTCGACAAGTGAGCAGTTCTTC.

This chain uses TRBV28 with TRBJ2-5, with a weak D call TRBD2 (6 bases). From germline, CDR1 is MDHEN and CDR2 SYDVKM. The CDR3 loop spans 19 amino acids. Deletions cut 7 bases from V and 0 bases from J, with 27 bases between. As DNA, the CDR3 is TGTGCCAGCACCTCGAACTGGAGAGGCACTGCGGGAAACCAAGAGACCCAGTACTTC. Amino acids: CASTSNWRGTAGNQETQYF.